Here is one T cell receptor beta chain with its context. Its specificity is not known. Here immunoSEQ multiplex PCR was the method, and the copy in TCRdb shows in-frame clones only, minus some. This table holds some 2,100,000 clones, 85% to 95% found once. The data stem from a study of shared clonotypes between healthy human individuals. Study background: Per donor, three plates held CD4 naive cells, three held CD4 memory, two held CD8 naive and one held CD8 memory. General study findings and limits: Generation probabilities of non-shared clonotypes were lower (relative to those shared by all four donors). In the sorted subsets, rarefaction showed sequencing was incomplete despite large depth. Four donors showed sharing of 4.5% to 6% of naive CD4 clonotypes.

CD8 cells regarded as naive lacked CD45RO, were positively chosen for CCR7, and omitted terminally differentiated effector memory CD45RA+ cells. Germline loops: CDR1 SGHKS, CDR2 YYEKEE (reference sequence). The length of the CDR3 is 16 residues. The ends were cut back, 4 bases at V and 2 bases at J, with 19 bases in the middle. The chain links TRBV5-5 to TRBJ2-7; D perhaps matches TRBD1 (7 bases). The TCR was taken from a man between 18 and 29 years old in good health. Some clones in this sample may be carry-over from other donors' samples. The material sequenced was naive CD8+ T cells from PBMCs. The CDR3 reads CASSKEGAPFTYEQYF. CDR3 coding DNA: TGTGCCAGCAGCAAGGAGGGGGCCCCTTTTACCTACGAGCAGTACTTC. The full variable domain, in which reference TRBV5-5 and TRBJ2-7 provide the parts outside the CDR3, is DAGVTQSPTHLIKTRGQQVTLRCSPISGHKSVSWYQQVLGQGPQFIFQYYEKEERGRGNFPDRFSARQFPNYSSELNVNALLLGDSALYLCASSKEGAPFTYEQYFGPGTRLTVT.